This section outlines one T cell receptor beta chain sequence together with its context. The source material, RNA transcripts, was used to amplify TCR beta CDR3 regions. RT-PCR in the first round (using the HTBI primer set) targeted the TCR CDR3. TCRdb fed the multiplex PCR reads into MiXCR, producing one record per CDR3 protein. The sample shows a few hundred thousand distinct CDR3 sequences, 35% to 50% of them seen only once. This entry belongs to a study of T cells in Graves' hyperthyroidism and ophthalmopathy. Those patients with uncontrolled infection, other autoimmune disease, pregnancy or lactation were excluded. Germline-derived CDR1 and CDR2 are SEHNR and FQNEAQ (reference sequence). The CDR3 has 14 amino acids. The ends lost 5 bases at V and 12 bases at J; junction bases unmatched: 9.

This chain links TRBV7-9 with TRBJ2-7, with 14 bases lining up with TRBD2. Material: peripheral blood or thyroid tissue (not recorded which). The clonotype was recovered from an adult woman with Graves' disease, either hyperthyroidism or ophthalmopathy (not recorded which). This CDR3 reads CASSPGLAGVRRYF. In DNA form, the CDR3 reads TGTGCCAGCAGCCCGGGACTAGCGGGAGTCAGGCGGTACTTC. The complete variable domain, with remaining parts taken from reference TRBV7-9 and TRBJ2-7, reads DTGVSQNPRHKITKRGQNVTFRCDPISEHNRLYWYRQTLGQGPEFLTYFQNEAQLEKSRLLSDRFSAERPKGSFSTLEIQRTEQGDSAMYLCASSPGLAGVRRYFGPGTRLTVT.